Below are 5 T cell receptor beta chains sequenced from a single sample in a study of T cell changes during pregnancy in multiple sclerosis. Using immunoSEQ multiplex PCR, the repertoire was profiled, and TCRdb retains in-frame clones only, with some absent. The sample includes tens of thousands of clones, 90% to 95% of them seen just once. This sample comprised CD8+ T cells from peripheral blood mononuclear cells, obtained before pregnancy. All receptors come from a female donor with multiple sclerosis, enrolled in a pregnancy study.

V and J are TRBV27 and TRBJ2-1; D ambiguous. This CDR3 has 12 residues. The germline V and J ends were trimmed by 5 bases and 6 bases, with 8 bases remaining between them. Per the germline V gene, CDR1 is MNHEY and CDR2 is SMNVEV (reference sequence). In nucleotides, the CDR3 is TGTGCCAGCAGTCACTTCTCCAATGAGCAGTTCTTC. Its protein is CASSHFSNEQFF.

The CDR3 coding sequence is TGCACCACCTCCGGGACAGGTCCTCTCTATGGCTACACCTTC. This translates into CTTSGTGPLYGYTF. The chain employs TRBV29-1 and TRBJ1-2, with 8 bases identical to TRBD1. This CDR3 comprises 14 residues. The V gene's germline CDR1 is SQVTM and CDR2 ANQGSEA.

The chain carries TRBV28 and TRBJ1-1; D unresolved. V lost 3 bases and J lost 2, with 13 bases in between. The CDR3 is 15 residues long. Germline V gene lookup returns CDR1 MDHEN and CDR2 SYDVKM. CDR3 in DNA: TGTGCCAGCAGTTTTGGAGGGTTTATAAACACTGAAGCTTTCTTT. Its protein product is CASSFGGFINTEAFF.

This clone has a handful of counts. V and J are TRBV7-2 and TRBJ1-3; TRBD1 matches at 8 bases. The CDR3 contains 16 residues. The germline V gene has CDR1 SGHTA and CDR2 FQGNSA. V shed 4 bases, J shed 3 bases, and the junction held 8 bases outside the gene matches. CDR3 sequence: CASSSRQGAYGNTIYF. In DNA form, the CDR3 reads TGTGCCAGCAGCTCTCGCCAGGGGGCATATGGAAACACCATATATTTT.

V usage is TRBV6-5 and J usage is TRBJ2-7; the match to TRBD2 covers 11 bases. Germline V gene lookup returns CDR1 MNHEY and CDR2 SVGAGI. The CDR3 has 14 residues. Germline trimming cut 4 bases from V and 3 bases from J; bases unmatched to any gene: 2. The CDR3 DNA sequence: TGTGCCAGCAGTTTCGGGACTAGCGGCTACGAGCAGTACTTC. Protein sequence: CASSFGTSGYEQYF.